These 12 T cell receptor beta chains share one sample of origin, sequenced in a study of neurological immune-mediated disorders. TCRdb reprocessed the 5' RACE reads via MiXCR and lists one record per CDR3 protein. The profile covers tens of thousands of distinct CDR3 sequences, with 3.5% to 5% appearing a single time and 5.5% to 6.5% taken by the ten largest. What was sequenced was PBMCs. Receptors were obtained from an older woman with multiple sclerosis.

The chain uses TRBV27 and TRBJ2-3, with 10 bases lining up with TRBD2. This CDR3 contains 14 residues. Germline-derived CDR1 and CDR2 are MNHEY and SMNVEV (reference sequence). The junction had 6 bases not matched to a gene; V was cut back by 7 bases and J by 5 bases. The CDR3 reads CASKSGREGDTQYF. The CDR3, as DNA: TGTGCCAGCAAAAGCGGGAGGGAGGGAGATACGCAGTATTTT.

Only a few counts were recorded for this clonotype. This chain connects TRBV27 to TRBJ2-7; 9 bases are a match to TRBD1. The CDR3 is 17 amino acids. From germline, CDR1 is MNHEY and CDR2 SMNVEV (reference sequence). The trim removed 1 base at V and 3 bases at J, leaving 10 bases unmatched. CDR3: CASSLFFPGTGHYEQYF. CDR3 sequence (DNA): TGTGCCAGCAGTTTATTCTTCCCCGGGACAGGGCACTACGAGCAGTACTTC.

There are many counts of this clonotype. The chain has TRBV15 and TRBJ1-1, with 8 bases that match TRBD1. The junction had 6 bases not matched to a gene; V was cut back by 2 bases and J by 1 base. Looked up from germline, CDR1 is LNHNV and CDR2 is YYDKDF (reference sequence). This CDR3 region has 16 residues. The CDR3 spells CATSRPRTGTNTEAFF. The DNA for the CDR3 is TGTGCCACCAGCAGACCCCGGACAGGGACGAACACTGAAGCTTTCTTT. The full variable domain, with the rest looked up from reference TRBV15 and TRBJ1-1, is DAMVIQNPRYQVTQFGKPVTLSCSQTLNHNVMYWYQQKSSQAPKLLFHYYDKDFNNEADTPDNFQSRRPNTSFCFLDIRSPGLGDTAMYLCATSRPRTGTNTEAFFGQGTRLTVV.

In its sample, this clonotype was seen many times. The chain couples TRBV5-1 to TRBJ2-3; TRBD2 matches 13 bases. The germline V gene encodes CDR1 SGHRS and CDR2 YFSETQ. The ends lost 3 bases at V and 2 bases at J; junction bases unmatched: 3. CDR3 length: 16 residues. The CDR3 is CASSYGLAGATDTQYF. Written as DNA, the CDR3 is TGCGCCAGCAGCTACGGACTAGCGGGAGCCACAGATACGCAGTATTTT.

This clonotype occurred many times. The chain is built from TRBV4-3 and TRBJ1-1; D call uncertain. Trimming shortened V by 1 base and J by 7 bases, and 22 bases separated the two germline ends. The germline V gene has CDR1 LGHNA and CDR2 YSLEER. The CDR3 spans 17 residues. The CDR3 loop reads CASSQVRSAGQALEAFF. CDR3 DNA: TGCGCCAGCAGCCAAGTGCGCTCGGCAGGCCAAGCCCTTGAAGCTTTCTTT.

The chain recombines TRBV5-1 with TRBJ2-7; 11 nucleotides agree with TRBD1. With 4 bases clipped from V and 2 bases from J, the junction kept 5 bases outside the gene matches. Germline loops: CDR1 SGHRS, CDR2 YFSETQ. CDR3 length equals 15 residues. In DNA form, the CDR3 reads TGCGCCAGCAGCGTGCCGGGACAGGGGGCCTACGAGCAGTACTTC. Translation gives CASSVPGQGAYEQYF.

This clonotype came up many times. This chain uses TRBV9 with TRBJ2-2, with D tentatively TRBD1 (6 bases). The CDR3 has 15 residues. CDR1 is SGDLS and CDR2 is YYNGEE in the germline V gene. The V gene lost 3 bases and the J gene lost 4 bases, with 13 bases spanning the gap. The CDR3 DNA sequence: TGTGCCAGCAGCGGGAGACAGGACCTCACCGGGGAGCTGTTTTTT. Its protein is CASSGRQDLTGELFF.

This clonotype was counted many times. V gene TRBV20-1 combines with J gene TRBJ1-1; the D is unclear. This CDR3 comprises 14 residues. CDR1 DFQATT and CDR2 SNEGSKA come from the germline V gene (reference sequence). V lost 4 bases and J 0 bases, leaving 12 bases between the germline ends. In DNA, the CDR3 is TGCAGTGCTATCCGGCCCCTTATGAACACTGAAGCTTTCTTT. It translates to CSAIRPLMNTEAFF.

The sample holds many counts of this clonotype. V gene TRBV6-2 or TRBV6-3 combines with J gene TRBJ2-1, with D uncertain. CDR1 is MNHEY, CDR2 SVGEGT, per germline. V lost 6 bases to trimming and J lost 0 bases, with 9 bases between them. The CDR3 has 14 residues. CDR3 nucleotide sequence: TGTGCCAGCAGCCCCTGGAGCTCCTACAATGAGCAGTTCTTC. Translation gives CASSPWSSYNEQFF.

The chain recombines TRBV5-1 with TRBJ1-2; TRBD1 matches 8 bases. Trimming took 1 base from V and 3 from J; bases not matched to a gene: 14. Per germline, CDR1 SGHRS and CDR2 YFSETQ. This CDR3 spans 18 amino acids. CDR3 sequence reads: CASSLSPTSWGQDYGYTF. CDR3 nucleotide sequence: TGCGCCAGCAGCTTGTCCCCGACTAGCTGGGGACAGGACTATGGCTACACCTTC.

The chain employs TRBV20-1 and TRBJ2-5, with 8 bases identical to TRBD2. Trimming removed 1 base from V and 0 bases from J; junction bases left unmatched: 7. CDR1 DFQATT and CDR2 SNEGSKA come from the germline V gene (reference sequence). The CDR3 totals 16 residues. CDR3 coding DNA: TGCAGTGCTAGAGTCACTAGCGGACCGTACCAAGAGACCCAGTACTTC. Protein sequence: CSARVTSGPYQETQYF.

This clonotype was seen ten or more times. In DNA, the CDR3 is TGTGCCAGCAGCTTGGGTAAAAGGGATGAGCAGTTCTTC. Translated, it gives CASSLGKRDEQFF. The chain is built from TRBV5-8 and TRBJ2-1; D is unresolved. Trimming removed 0 bases from V and 8 bases from J, with 9 bases in between. The germline gives CDR1 SGHTS, CDR2 YDEGEE. The CDR3 has 13 residues.